By its share, the clone carrying this T cell receptor beta chain is medium-sized. Antigen specificity is unknown. Semiquantitative ARM-PCR amplified T cell receptor alpha and beta CDR3 regions from mRNA. In ARM-PCR, communal superprimers followed tagged nested gene-specific primers for exponential amplification. Each CDR3 protein is one row after TCRdb ran MiXCR on the multiplex PCR reads. The sample contains 11,000 to 15,000 distinct CDR3 sequences, approximately 60% of which appear only once. The data are from a study of relationships among human T cell subsets. Regulatory T cells were selected from positively selected CD4+ cells using anti-CD25 beads. Notes on the study in general: The seven subsets showed no significant differences in gene usage or CDR3 length. Many CDR3s were shared across Th1, Th2 and regulatory subsets. Clones with over 100 reads held over 55% of CD8+ cytotoxic sequences.

Sequenced: Tregs sorted from blood. This clonotype was sampled from a man between 40 and 49 years old in good health.

Here the CDR3 DNA reads TGCAGCTTTCGAAACATCAATGAGCAGTTCTTC. Its protein product is CSFRNINEQFF. The chain recombines TRBV29-1 with TRBJ2-1, with unresolved D. This CDR3 comprises 11 residues. Germline V gives CDR1 SQVTM, CDR2 ANQGSEA. V dropped 8 bases and J dropped 6 bases, with 11 bases sitting between them.